This section outlines one T cell receptor beta chain sequence together with its context. Its antigen is undetermined. This sample is part of a study of identical twins. V was pared by 0 bases and J by 8 bases, with 5 bases between. CDR3 size: 12 residues. Looked up from germline, CDR1 is LNHNV and CDR2 is YYDKDF (reference sequence). TCRdb itself ran the 5' RACE reads through MiXCR, one entry per CDR3 protein. This table has approximately 550,000 distinct CDR3 sequences, around 20% appearing once. Study-wide points: Model-predicted out-of-frame TCR alpha sharing fell below observed values in monozygotic twins.

The sample was also reused in another study, on yellow fever vaccine responses in identical twins.

This sequence joins TRBV15 and TRBJ1-5; D unclear. The sequencing input was CD4+ T cells sorted from blood. The source of this sequence is a woman between 18 and 30 years old in good health. The CDR3 sequence is CATSREGEPQHF. The CDR3 DNA sequence: TGTGCCACCAGCAGAGAGGGTGAGCCCCAGCATTTT.